A selection of T cell receptor beta chains follows, all from one sample in a study of cytomegalovirus exposure and HLA in healthy donors. Sequenced by immunoSEQ multiplex PCR; TCRdb stores in-frame clones only, minus some. The table shows about 160,000 clones, with around four fifths occurring only once. The sample comprised PBMCs. These receptors came from a young woman in good health and CMV-seronegative. Both conserved end residues are part of each CDR3. The size field is filled for only some rows; it gives once, few, many or a size class.

abundance,v_gene,CDR3aa
-,TRBV5-4,CASSFGAGPDTQYF
-,TRBV9,CASSLHQGNTGELFF
once,TRBV27,CASAGRGGPTDTQYF
-,TRBV9,CASSAEGIGYNEQFF
few,TRBV4-1,CASSADWGVYGYTF
-,TRBV7-8,CASSSGTSGTDTQYF
-,TRBV19,CASSAGGLGGYTF
-,TRBV5-1,CASSPLPSGIYEQYF
few,TRBV2,CASSEALDSGNTIYF
-,TRBV19,CASSIGATATYEQYF
-,TRBV28,CASSLTWYQETQYF
-,TRBV18,CASSGGSNYGYTF
-,TRBV7-9,CASSRSGNTIYF
-,TRBV2,CASSGFTGNNEKLFF
-,TRBV6-5,CASSGASAGNTIYF
-,TRBV7-9,CASSLARGNEQYF
-,TRBV7-6,CASSLAPQETQYF
few,TRBV7-3,CASSSQGRNSPLHF
-,TRBV5-1,CASSLSTAGELFF
few,TRBV5-4,CASSRGGTGTGEQYF
once,TRBV5-1,CASSLGWTDNEQFF
-,TRBV11-2,CASSLEDRTGSPLHF
-,TRBV7-3,CASSLAVAVSSYEQYF
-,TRBV6-6,CASTSRGSSYEQYF
-,TRBV10-3,CAISESWPVSGQGMIPGANVLTF
-,TRBV11-2,CASSLVWRGVNEQFF
-,TRBV6-5,CATRTTSTDTQYF
-,TRBV30,CAWSVGQRNQPQHF
-,TRBV19,CASSIGGQQETQYF
few,TRBV5-1,CASSLGVRTGFPGELFF
-,TRBV2,CASRARGTTEAFF
-,TRBV4-1,CASSHPTEGTGVASGYGYTF
-,TRBV9,CASSPGHQGGSPLHF
-,TRBV6-6,CAGGEGDWTEAFF
-,TRBV10-3,CASRGEGRGEFF
few,TRBV30,CAWTGGWTGELFF
-,TRBV6-5,CASSTGQGEKYF
few,TRBV6-4,CASSVVTGSYNEQFF
few,TRBV7-9,CASSLQGIEAFF
-,TRBV28,CATTGDDYGYTF
-,TRBV6-4,CASRGTGGREAFF
once,TRBV5-4,CASSGSGLGLGNTIYF
once,TRBV9,CASSVDARVTGELFF
-,TRBV4-2,CASSQDGGTQYF
-,TRBV6-1,CASMEGSGYTF